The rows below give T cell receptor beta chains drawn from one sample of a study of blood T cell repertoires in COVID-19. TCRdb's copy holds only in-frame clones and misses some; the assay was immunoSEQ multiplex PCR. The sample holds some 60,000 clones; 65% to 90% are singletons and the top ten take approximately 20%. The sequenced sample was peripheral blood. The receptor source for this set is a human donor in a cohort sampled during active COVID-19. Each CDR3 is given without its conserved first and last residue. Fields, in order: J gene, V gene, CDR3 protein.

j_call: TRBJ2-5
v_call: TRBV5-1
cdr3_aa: ASNRDSQETQY

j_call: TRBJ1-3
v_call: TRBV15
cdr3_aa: ATSREGVGNTIY

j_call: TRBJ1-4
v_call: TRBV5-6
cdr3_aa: ASTQSRYEKLF

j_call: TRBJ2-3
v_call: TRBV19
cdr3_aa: ASSRFRDISTDTQY

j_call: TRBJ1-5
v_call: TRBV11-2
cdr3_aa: ASSLRGNQPQH

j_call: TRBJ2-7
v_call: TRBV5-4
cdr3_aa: ASSLGQGSYEQY

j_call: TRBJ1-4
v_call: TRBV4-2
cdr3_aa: ASSLGGEGEKLF

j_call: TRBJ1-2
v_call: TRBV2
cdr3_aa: ASSEYGQNYGYT

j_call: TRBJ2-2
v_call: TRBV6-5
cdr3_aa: ASRRRDFLTGELF

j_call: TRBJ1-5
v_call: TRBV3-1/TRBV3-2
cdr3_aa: ASSQGAGNQPQH

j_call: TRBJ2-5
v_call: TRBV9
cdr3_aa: ASSVTGTEQETQY

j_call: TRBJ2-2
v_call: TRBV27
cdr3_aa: ASSGSGLAGVAGELF

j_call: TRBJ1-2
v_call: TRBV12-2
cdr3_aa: ASRPRKNYGYT

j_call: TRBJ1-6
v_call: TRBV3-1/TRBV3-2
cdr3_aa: ASSQGQVENSPLH

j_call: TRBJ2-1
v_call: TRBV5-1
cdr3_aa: ASNRPGLGVNEQF

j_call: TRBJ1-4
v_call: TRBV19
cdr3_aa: ASSGTGVAEKLF

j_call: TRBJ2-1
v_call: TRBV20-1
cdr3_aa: SASVDNEQF

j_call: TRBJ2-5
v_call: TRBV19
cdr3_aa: ASTLRPGETQY

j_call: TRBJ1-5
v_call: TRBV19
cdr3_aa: ATPPSRLNSNQPQH

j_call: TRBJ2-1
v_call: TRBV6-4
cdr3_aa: ASSDFHGLTRF

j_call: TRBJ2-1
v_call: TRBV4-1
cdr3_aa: ASSQVLRTSRSPNEQF

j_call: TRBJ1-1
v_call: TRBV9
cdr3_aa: ASSGGRMNTEAF

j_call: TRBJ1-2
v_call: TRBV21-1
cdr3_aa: ASSKRKKGGNLYGYT

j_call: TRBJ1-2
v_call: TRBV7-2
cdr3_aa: ASSFAGLKGYT

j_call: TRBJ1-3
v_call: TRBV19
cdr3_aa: ASRIPGNPSGNTIY

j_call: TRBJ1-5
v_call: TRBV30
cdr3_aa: AWAQGRSNQPQH

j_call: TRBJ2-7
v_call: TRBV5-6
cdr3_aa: ASAQGKRYEQY

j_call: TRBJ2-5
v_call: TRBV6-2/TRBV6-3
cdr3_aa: ASSTRDREVETQY

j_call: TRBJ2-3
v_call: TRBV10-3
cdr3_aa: ATKTGSTDTQY

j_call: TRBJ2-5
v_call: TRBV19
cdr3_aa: ASSISRAETQY

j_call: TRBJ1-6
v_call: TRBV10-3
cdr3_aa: AIYSGQGMAPLH